This T cell receptor beta chain was identified in a study of blood T cell repertoires in COVID-19. Study information: T cells, B-cell-depleted T cells, or PBMCs provided the cDNA or gDNA that served as material.

This CDR3 has 15 amino acids. Per the germline V gene, CDR1 is SNHLY and CDR2 is FYNNEI. The ends were cut back, 4 bases at V and 1 base at J, with 8 bases in the middle. The method was immunoSEQ multiplex PCR; TCRdb's version includes in-frame clones alone and lacks a portion of them. The table lists about 210,000 clones, 80% to 90% of them singletons, with about 10% in the top ten. The source of this sequence is a man aged 40-49 years who had recovered from COVID-19. The sample was PBMCs or T cells enriched from blood (not recorded which). The chain joins TRBV2 to TRBJ2-6; D is unclear. In DNA, the CDR3 is TGTGCCAGCAGTGTTCAGGCTTCTGGGGCCAACGTCCTGACTTTC. It yields the protein CASSVQASGANVLTF.